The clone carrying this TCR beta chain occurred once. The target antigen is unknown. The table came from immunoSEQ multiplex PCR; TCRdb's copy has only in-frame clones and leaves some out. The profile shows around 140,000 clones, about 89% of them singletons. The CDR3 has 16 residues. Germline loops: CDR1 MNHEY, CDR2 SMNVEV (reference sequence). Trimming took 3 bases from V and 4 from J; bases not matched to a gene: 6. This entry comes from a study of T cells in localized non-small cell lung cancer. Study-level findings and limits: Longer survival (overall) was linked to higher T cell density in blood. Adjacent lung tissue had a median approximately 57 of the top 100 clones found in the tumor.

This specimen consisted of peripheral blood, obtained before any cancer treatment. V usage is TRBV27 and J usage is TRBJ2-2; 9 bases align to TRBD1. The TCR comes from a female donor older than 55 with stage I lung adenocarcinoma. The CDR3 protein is CASSFFGTGSTGELFF. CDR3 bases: TGTGCCAGCAGTTTTTTTGGGACAGGGAGCACCGGGGAGCTGTTTTTT.